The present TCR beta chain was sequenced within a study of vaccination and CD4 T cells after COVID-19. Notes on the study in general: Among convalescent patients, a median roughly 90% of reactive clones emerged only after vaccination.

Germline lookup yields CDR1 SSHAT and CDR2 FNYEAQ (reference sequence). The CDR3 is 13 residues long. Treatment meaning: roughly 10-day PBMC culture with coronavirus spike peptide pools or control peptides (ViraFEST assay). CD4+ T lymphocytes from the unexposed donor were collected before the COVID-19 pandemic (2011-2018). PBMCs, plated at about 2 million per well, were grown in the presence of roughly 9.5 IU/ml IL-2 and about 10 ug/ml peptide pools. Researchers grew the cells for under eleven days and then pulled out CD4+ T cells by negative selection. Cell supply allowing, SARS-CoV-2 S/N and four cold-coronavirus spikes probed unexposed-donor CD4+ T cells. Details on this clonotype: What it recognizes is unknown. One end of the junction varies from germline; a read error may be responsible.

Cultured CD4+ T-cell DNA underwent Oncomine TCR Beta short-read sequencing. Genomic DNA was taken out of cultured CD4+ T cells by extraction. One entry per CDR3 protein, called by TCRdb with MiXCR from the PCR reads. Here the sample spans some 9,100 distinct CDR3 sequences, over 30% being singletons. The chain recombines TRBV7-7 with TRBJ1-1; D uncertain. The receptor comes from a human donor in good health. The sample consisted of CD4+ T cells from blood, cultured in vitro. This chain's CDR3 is CASSLGLTSEAFF. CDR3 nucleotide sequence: TGTGCTAGCAGCTTAGGTTTGACATCTGAAGCTTTCTTT. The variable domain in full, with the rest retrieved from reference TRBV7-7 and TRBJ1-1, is GAGVSQSPRYKVTKRGQDVTLRCDPISSHATLYWYQQALGQGPEFLTYFNYEAQPDKSGLPSDRFSAERPEGSISTLTIQRTEQRDSAMYRCASSLGLTSEAFFGQGTRLTVV.